The 12 T cell receptor beta chains below come from one sample, sequenced in a study of Graves' ophthalmopathy and Graves' hyperthyroidism. Using RNA transcripts, the TCR beta CDR3 regions were amplified. The first round was an RT-PCR with HTBI primers, and the second round was a multiplex PCR. One entry per CDR3 protein results from TCRdb running MiXCR on the multiplex PCR reads. The sample consists of about 380,000 distinct CDR3 sequences, about 16% of them appearing once. The sample taken for sequencing was peripheral blood. The receptors were gathered from a woman aged 18-29 years with stable Graves' hyperthyroidism.

This clonotype has a handful of counts. The rearrangement uses TRBV7-9 and TRBJ1-2, with D maybe TRBD1 (6 bases). With 8 bases removed from V and 5 bases from J, the gap between germline ends came to 21 bases. The CDR3 contains 15 residues. CDR1 is SEHNR, CDR2 FQNEAQ, per germline (reference sequence). The CDR3 region has the DNA TGTGCCAGCGTGAATCGCAGGGGAGAACGGTATGGCTACACCTTC. Translated, it gives CASVNRRGERYGYTF.

This clonotype was seen ten or more times. The gene calls are TRBV5-1 and TRBJ1-5, with a weak D call TRBD1 (6 bases). The CDR3 loop spans 15 amino acids. V lost 0 bases and J 4 bases, leaving 11 bases between the germline ends. CDR1 is SGHRS and CDR2 is YFSETQ in the germline V gene. DNA of the CDR3: TGCGCCAGCAGCTTGGGAGAGGGGGGAAATCAGCCCCAGCATTTT. Translating it yields CASSLGEGGNQPQHF.

Ten or more counts support this clonotype. The chain employs TRBV27 and TRBJ1-1; D is unresolved. The CDR3 contains 13 residues. V gave up 5 bases and J gave up 5 bases, with 12 bases separating them. Germline CDR1 and CDR2: MNHEY and SMNVEV (reference sequence). The CDR3 protein is CASSRVPRTEAFF. The DNA for the CDR3 is TGTGCCAGCAGTCGGGTCCCCAGGACTGAAGCTTTCTTT.

This clonotype has just a few counts. A junction end diverges from the germline sequence, so it may reflect a read error. The chain recombines TRBV12-3 or TRBV12-4 with TRBJ1-1; TRBD1 matches at 7 bases. This CDR3 has 16 amino acids. The CDR3 coding sequence is TGTGCCGGCAGAAACAGGGGAGGTGTAATCCACACTGAAGCTTTCTTT. Residues: CAGRNRGGVIHTEAFF.

The V and J genes are TRBV4-1 and TRBJ2-7; D tentatively fits TRBD1 or TRBD2 (5 bases each). Looked up from germline, CDR1 is MGHRA and CDR2 is YSYEKL. V was shortened by 1 base and J by 3 bases, with 13 bases between the two germline ends. CDR3 length: 15 residues. CDR3 bases: TGCGCCAGCAGCCAAGGTGGGGACGCGAACTACGAGCAGTACTTC. Protein: CASSQGGDANYEQYF.

J is TRBJ1-1 and V is TRBV19, with a possible D match to TRBD1 (5 bases). CDR3 size: 15 residues. The germline gives CDR1 LNHDA, CDR2 SQIVND (reference sequence). V lost 7 bases and J lost 5, with 20 bases in between. CDR3 coding DNA: TGTGCCAGTAACAGAGGGACGGCCGGTCGGACTGAAGCTTTCTTT. This sequence encodes CASNRGTAGRTEAFF.

This clonotype has ten or more counts. The chain employs TRBV19 and TRBJ1-6, with D hard to call. V lost 6 bases, J lost 0 bases, and 6 bases lay in between. Germline assignment: CDR1 LNHDA and CDR2 SQIVND (reference sequence). The CDR3 spans 14 residues. The CDR3 coding sequence is TGTGCCAGTAGAGAGTCCTCCTATAATTCACCCCTCCACTTT. This sequence encodes CASRESSYNSPLHF. The entire variable domain, with the rest obtained from reference TRBV19 and TRBJ1-6, is as follows: DGGITQSPKYLFRKEGQNVTLSCEQNLNHDAMYWYRQDPGQGLRLIYYSQIVNDFQKGDIAEGYSVSREKKESFPLTVTSAQKNPTAFYLCASRESSYNSPLHFGNGTRLTVT.

The V call is TRBV2, the J call TRBJ2-5; D remains unclear. Per the germline V gene, CDR1 is SNHLY and CDR2 is FYNNEI. CDR3 length equals 13 residues. V lost 3 bases, J lost 5 bases, and 10 bases lay in between. CDR3 bases: TGTGCCAGCAGTGAGCCCCCCTTCGAGACCCAGTACTTC. It yields the protein CASSEPPFETQYF.

This clonotype was counted many times. This sequence joins TRBV7-9 and TRBJ1-5; D unclear. Germline V CDR1 and CDR2: SEHNR, FQNEAQ (reference sequence). The CDR3 covers 13 residues. The V end was cut by 4 bases, the J end by 12 bases, with 16 bases between. In nucleotides, the CDR3 is TGTGCCAGCAGCTCCGGCGCGGGGTCGGACCAGCATTTT. This gives the protein CASSSGAGSDQHF.

In its sample, this clonotype was seen many times. The rearrangement joins TRBV12-3 or TRBV12-4 to TRBJ2-7; no reliable D call. The CDR3 is 12 amino acids. With 3 bases removed from V and 3 bases from J, the gap between germline ends came to 6 bases. The CDR3 loop is CASSFQIYEQYF. As DNA, the CDR3 is TGTGCCAGCAGTTTCCAGATCTACGAGCAGTACTTC.

This clonotype was recorded at least ten times. This rearrangement joins TRBV6-1 to TRBJ1-1; D might be TRBD1 (6 bases). CDR1 and CDR2 (germline): MNHNS, SASEGT. V lost 6 bases and J lost 2, with 13 bases in between. The CDR3 has 14 amino acids. In DNA form, the CDR3 reads TGTGCCAGCAGGGTTGACAGGTACAACACTGAAGCTTTCTTT. It codes for CASRVDRYNTEAFF.

About this clonotype: This may be a read error, as it is one base from a much larger clone. V and J are TRBV6-1 and TRBJ1-5; D is ambiguous. The length of the CDR3 is 13 residues. Germline CDR1 is MNHNS and CDR2 is SASEGT. The CDR3 loop reads CVSTTGFGQPQHF. CDR3 sequence (DNA): TGTGTCAGCACAACGGGTTTCGGTCAGCCCCAGCATTTT.